This entry describes one T cell receptor (beta chain). This clone was seen more than once but under ten times. No antigen is known for it. No much larger clone is present one base from it, and per-base qualities are unavailable. These data are taken from a study of technical replicates of blood from several donors (TCRdb year 2017). Receptor libraries were prepared by the immunoSEQ multiplex PCR assay. TCRdb provides this immuneACCESS table in a form limited to in-frame rearrangements. Some clones are lacking; in checked studies, under half of them reflect an unresolved V gene, and why the rest are absent is not known. The sample table records around 15,000 clones; approximately 90% of these occur just once. The top ten hold around 12% of the sample. Trimming costs V 3 bases and J 4 bases, and their ends lie 8 bases apart. Reading from cysteine to phenylalanine, the CDR3 counts 13 amino acids. Just the 39-base CDR3 DNA is kept, in frame starting at base 1. CDR1 and CDR2 were assigned from the germline V gene as SGHRS and YFSETQ.

The TCR comes from a human donor in good health. Material: PBMCs. The rearrangement combines TRBV5-1 with TRBJ1-3, with the D segment identity uncertain. The DNA sequence is as follows: TGCGCCAGCAGCTCAGAACAAGGAAACACCATATATTTT. Its product reads: CASSSEQGNTIYF.